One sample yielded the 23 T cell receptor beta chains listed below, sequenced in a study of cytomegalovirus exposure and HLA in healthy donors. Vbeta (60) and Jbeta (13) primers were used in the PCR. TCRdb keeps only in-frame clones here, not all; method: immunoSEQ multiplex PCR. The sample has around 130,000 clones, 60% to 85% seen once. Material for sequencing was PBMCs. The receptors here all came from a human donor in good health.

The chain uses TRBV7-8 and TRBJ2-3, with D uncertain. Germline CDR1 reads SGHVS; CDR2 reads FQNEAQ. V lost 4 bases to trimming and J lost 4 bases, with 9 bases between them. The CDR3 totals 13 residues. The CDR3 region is CASSSELADTQYF. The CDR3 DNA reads TGTGCCAGCAGCTCCGAGCTCGCAGATACGCAGTATTTT.

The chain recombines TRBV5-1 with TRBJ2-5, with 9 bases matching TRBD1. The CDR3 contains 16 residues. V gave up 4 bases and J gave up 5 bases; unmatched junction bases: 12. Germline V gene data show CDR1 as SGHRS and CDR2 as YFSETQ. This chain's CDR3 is CASSQNTGGHWETQYF. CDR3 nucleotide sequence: TGCGCCAGCAGCCAGAACACAGGGGGCCATTGGGAGACCCAGTACTTC.

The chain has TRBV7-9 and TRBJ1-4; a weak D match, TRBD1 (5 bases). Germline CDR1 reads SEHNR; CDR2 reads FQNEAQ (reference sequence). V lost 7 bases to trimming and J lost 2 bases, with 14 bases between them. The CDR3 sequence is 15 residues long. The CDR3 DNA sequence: TGTGCCAGCACCCCCCCGGGGGGGACTAATGAAAAACTGTTTTTT. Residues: CASTPPGGTNEKLFF.

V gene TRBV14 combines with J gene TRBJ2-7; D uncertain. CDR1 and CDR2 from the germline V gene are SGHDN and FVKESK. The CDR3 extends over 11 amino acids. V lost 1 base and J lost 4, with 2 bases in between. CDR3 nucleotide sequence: TGTGCCAGCAGCCAAGCTTACGAGCAGTACTTC. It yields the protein CASSQAYEQYF.

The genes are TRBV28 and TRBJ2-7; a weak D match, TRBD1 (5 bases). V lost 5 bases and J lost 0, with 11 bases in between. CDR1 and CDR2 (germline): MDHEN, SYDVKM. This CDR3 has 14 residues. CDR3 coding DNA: TGTGCCAGCAGTCCTCCAGGGATCTCCTACGAGCAGTACTTC. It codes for CASSPPGISYEQYF.

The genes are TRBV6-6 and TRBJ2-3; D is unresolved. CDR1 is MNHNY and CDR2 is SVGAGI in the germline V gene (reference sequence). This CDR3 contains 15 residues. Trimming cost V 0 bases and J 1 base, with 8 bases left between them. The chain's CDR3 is CASSYSISRTDTQYF. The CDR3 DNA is TGTGCCAGCAGTTACTCGATTAGCCGCACAGATACGCAGTATTTT.

CDR3: CASSPMVTGTDTQYF. The CDR3 DNA sequence: TGTGCCAGCAGCCCAATGGTGACTGGGACAGATACGCAGTATTTT. This sequence joins TRBV7-2 and TRBJ2-3; no clear D gene. The germline V and J ends were trimmed by 5 bases and 3 bases, with 15 bases remaining between them. The CDR3 has 15 amino acids. Per germline, CDR1 SGHTA and CDR2 FQGNSA.

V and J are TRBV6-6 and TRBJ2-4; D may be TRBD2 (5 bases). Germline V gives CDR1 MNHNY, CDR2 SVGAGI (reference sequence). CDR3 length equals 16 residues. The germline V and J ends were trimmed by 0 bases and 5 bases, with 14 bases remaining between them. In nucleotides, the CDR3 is TGTGCCAGCAGTTACTCGGGTGTGGGAGAGGAAAACATTCAGTACTTC. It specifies CASSYSGVGEENIQYF.

The chain's CDR3 is CASSGGEGQAILNTGELFF. The CDR3 DNA reads TGTGCCAGCAGCGGGGGGGAGGGGCAGGCCATATTGAACACCGGGGAGCTGTTTTTT. The V call is TRBV7-6, the J call TRBJ2-2; the match to TRBD2 covers 7 bases. The CDR3 contains 19 residues. The ends lost 5 bases at V and 1 base at J; junction bases unmatched: 16. Germline-derived CDR1 and CDR2 are SGHVS and FNYEAQ.

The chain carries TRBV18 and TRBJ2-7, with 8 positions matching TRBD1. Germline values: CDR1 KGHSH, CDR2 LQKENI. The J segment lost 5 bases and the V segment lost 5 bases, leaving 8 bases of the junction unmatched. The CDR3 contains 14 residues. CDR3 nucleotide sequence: TGTGCCAGCTCAGCCCGGGACAGGACCCACGAGCAGTACTTC. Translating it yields CASSARDRTHEQYF.

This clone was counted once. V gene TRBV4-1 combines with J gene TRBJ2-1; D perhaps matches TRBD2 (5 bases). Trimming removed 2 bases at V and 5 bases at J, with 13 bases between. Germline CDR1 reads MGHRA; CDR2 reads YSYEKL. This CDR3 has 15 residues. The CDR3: CASSQWTAANNEQFF. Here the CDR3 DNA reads TGCGCCAGCAGCCAATGGACTGCGGCCAACAATGAGCAGTTCTTC.

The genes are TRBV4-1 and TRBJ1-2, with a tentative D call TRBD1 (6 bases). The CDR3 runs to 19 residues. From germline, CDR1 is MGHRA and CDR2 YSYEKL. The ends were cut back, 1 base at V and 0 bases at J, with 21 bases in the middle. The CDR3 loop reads CASSQALGDKGPANYGYTF. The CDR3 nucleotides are TGCGCCAGCAGCCAAGCCTTAGGGGACAAGGGCCCAGCTAACTATGGCTACACCTTC.

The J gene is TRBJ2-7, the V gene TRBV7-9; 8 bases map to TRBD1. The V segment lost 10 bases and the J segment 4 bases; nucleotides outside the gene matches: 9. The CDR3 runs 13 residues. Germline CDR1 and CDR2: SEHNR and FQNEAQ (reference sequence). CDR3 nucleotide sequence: TGTGCCACCCGGGGAGGACAGGGTTACGAGCAGTACTTC. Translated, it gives CATRGGQGYEQYF.

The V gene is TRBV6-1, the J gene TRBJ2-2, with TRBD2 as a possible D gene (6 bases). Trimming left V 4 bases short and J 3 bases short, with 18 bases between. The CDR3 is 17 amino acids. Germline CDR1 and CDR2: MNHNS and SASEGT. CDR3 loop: CASSGDWDSYDTGELFF. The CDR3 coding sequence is TGTGCCAGCAGTGGGGACTGGGATTCATACGACACCGGGGAGCTGTTTTTT.

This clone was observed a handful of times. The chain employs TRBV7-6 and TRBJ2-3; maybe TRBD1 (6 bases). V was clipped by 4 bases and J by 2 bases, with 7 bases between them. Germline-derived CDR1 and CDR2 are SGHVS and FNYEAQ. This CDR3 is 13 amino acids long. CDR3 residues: CASSWDNTDTQYF. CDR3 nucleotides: TGTGCCAGCAGCTGGGACAACACAGATACGCAGTATTTT. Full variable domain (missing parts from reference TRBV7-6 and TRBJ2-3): GAGVSQSPRYKVTKRGQDVALRCDPISGHVSLYWYRQALGQGPEFLTYFNYEAQQDKSGLPNDRFSAERPEGSISTLTIQRTEQRDSAMYRCASSWDNTDTQYFGPGTRLTVL.

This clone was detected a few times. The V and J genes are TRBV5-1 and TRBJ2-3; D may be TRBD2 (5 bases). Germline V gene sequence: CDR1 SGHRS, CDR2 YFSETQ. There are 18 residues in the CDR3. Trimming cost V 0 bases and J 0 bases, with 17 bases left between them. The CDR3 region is CASSLGPMRALSTDTQYF. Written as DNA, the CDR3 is TGCGCCAGCAGCTTGGGCCCGATGAGGGCCCTTAGCACAGATACGCAGTATTTT.

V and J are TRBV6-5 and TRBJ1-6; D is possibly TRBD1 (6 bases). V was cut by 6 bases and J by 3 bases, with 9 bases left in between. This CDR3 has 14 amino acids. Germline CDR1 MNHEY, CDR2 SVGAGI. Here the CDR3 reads CASSQGYYNSPLHF. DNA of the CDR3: TGTGCCAGCAGCCAGGGGTACTATAATTCACCCCTCCACTTT.

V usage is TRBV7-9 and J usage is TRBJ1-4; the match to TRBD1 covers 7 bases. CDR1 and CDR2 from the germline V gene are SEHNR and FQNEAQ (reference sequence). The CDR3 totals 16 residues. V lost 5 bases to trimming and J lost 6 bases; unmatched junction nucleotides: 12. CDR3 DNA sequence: TGTGCCAGCAGCCCCGCCGACAGGGACGGCGATGAAAAACTGTTTTTT. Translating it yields CASSPADRDGDEKLFF.

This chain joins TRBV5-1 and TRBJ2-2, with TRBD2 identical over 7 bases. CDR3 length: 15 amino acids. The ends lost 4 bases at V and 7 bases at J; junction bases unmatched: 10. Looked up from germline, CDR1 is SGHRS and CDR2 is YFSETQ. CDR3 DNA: TGCGCCAGCAGCCCCGGACTAGATAAAAACGGGGAGCTGTTTTTT. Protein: CASSPGLDKNGELFF.

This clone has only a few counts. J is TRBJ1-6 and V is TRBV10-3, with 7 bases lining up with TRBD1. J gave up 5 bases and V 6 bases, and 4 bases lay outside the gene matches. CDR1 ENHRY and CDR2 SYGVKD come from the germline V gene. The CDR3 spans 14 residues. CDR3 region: CAISLGQNNSPLHF. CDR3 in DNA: TGTGCCATCAGCTTGGGACAGAATAATTCACCCCTCCACTTT.

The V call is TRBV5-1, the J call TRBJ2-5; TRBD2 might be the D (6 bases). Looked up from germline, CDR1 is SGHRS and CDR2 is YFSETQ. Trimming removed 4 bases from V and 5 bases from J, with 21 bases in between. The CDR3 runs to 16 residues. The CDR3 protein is CASSGTPGLRRETQYF. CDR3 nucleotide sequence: TGCGCCAGCAGCGGAACTCCGGGACTCCGTCGTGAGACCCAGTACTTC.

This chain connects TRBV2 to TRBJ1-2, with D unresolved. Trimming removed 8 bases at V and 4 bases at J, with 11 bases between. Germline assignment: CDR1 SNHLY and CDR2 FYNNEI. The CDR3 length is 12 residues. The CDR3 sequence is CASYGGSYGYTF. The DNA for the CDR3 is TGTGCCAGCTACGGAGGGAGCTATGGCTACACCTTC.

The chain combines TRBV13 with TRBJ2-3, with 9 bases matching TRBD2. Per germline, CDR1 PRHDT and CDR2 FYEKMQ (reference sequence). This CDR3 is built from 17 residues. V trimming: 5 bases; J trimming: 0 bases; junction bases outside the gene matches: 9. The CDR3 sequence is CASSALAGVRSTDTQYF. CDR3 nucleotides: TGTGCCAGCAGCGCCTTAGCGGGGGTCCGAAGCACAGATACGCAGTATTTT.